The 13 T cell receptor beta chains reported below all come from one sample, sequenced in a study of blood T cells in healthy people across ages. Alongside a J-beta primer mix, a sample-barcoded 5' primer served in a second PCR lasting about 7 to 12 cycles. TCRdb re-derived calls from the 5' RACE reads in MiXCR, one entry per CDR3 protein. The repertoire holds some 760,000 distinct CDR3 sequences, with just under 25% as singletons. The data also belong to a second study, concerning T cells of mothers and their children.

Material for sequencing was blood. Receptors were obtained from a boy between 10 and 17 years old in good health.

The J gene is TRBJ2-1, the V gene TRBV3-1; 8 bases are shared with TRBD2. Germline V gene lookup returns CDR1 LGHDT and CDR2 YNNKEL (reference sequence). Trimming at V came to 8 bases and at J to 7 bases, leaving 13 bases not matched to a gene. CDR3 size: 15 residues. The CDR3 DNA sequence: TGTGCCAGCCCAGGAGCGGGGGTGCGTGGGAATGAGCAGTTCTTC. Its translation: CASPGAGVRGNEQFF.

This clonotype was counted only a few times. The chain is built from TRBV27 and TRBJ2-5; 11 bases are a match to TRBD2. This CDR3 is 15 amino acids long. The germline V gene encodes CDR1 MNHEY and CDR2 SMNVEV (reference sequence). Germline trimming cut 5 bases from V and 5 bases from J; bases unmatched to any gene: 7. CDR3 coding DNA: TGTGCCAGCAGTACACTAGCGGGAGTTCTGGAGACCCAGTACTTC. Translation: CASSTLAGVLETQYF.

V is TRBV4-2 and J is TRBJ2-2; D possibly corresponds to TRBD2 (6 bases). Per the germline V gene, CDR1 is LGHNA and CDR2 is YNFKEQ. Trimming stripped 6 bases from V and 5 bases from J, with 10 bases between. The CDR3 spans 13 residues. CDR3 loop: CASRTGVTGELFF. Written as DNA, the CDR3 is TGTGCCAGCAGAACGGGAGTGACCGGGGAGCTGTTTTTT.

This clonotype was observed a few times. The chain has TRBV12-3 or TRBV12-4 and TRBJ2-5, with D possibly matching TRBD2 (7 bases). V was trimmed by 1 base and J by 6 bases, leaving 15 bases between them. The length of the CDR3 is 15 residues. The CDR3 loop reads CASSLVGGGGKTQYF. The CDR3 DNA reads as TGTGCCAGCAGTTTAGTAGGCGGGGGCGGTAAGACCCAGTACTTC.

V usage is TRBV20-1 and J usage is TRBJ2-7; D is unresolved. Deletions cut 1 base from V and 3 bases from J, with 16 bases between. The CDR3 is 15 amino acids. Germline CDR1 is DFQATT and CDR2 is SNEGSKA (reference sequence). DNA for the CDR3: TGCAGTGCTAGAGGAGATCTGGGGAATGGCTACGAGCAGTACTTC. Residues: CSARGDLGNGYEQYF.

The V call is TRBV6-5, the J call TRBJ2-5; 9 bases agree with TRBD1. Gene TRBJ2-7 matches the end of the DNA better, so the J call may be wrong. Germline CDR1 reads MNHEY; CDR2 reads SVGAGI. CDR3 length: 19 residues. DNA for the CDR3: TGTGCCAGCAGTTACTCAACAATTATTCGGGACAGGGATTCGCACGAGCAGTACTTC. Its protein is CASSYSTIIRDRDSHEQYF.

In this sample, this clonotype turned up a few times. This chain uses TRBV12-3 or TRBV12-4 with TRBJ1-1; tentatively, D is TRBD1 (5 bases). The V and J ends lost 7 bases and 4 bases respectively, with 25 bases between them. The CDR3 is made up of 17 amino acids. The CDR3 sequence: CASTLGYGFQGLTEAFF. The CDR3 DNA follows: TGTGCCAGCACCTTGGGGTATGGTTTTCAGGGTCTCACTGAAGCTTTCTTT.

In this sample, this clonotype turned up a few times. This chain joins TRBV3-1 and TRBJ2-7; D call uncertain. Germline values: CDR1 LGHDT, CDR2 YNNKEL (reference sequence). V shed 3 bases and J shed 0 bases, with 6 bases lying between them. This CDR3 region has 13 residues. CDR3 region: CASSHPLSYEQYF. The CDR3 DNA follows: TGTGCCAGCAGCCACCCCCTCTCCTACGAGCAGTACTTC.

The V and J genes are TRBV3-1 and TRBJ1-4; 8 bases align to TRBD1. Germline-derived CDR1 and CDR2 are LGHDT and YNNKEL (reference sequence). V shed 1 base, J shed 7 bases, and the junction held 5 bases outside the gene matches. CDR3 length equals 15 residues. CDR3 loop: CASSQVSDRGEKLFF. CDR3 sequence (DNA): TGTGCCAGCAGCCAAGTCAGCGACAGGGGTGAAAAACTGTTTTTT.

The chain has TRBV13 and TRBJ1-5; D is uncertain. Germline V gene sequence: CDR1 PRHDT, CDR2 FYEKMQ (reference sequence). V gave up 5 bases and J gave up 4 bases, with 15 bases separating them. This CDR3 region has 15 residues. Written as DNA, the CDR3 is TGTGCCAGCAGCCTTGGGAGAGGGCAAAATCAGCCCCAGCATTTT. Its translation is CASSLGRGQNQPQHF.

The CDR3 loop reads CASSAKGENTGELFF. For the CDR3, the DNA is TGTGCCAGCAGCGCTAAGGGGGAGAACACCGGGGAGCTGTTTTTT. V usage is TRBV6-5 and J usage is TRBJ2-2, with D perhaps matching TRBD1 (6 bases). Germline lookup yields CDR1 MNHEY and CDR2 SVGAGI. V was shortened by 6 bases and J by 1 base, with 12 bases between the two germline ends. The CDR3 covers 15 residues.

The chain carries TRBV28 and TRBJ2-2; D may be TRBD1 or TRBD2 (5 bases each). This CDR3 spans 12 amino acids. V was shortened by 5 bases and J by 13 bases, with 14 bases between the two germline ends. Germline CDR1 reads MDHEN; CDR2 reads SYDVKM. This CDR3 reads CASSRTVRGLFF. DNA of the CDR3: TGTGCCAGCAGTCGGACTGTTAGGGGGCTGTTTTTT.

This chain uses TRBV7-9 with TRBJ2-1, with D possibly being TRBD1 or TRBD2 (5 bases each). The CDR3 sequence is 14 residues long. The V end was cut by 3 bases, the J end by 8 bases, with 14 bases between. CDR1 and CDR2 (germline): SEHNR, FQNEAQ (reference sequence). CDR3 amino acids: CASSLSGLEYEQFF. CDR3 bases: TGTGCCAGCAGCTTGTCGGGGCTAGAGTATGAGCAGTTCTTC. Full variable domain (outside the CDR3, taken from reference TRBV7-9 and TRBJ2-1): DTGVSQNPRHKITKRGQNVTFRCDPISEHNRLYWYRQTLGQGPEFLTYFQNEAQLEKSRLLSDRFSAERPKGSFSTLEIQRTEQGDSAMYLCASSLSGLEYEQFFGPGTRLTVL.